The T cell receptor (beta chain) under discussion was sequenced for a study of cytomegalovirus exposure and HLA in healthy donors (TCRdb year 2017). Study-wide context: A later analysis indicated that the 120 or so validation repertoires were generated on the platform also employed for the approximately 690 repertoires of the first cohort. The aim of the study was to test whether cataloging public T cell receptors could identify signatures of past pathogen exposure. The study combined high-throughput TCR immunosequencing, statistical association of individual TCRs with disease status, and machine learning to predict cytomegalovirus infection status. A separate validation cohort of approximately 130 different subjects was used in addition to the approximately 640-subject first cohort.

Receptors were amplified or captured by the immunoSEQ multiplex PCR assay. Per the original workflow: To diagnose cytomegalovirus status from the catalog of TCR beta chain sequences, a statistical classification framework was built. The source is immuneACCESS, and TCRdb retained only in-frame sequences with V and J called. Part of the clones is not carried over; for the studies checked, unresolved V genes explain less than half of this, and the remainder is unexplained. Clone size and the V and J calls come from that table; the DNA yielded D and trimming. The sample table contains a few hundred thousand clones; only one count was recorded for roughly 85% of them. The ten largest clones capture around 0.8% of the sample. The CDR3 contains 16 residues, cysteine and phenylalanine counted. CDR3 DNA is the only sequence kept; it has 48 bases, read in frame from the first base. V and J are truncated by 4 bases and 5 bases respectively, leaving an intervening sequence of 22 bases. In the germline V gene (reference sequence), CDR1 corresponds to SGHNT and CDR2 to YYREEE.

The donors belonged to the validation cohort of 90 to 150 subjects, which was separate from the approximately 700-subject first cohort. Regarding this clone: The clone's antigen remains unknown. Base qualities are not at hand, and no much larger clone is one base apart.

What the study reported, not specific to this receptor: The classifier was reported to diagnose cytomegalovirus status with high specificity and sensitivity in both the original and validation cohorts. Three of the identified cytomegalovirus-associated TCR beta chains were confirmed in vitro to be specific for cytomegalovirus antigens. A later analysis had no HLA typing for the validation cohort, so co-occurrence there was scored across all 120 or so repertoires. According to the authors, the approach could potentially be generalized to other disease states and immunological phenotypes. Most TCR sequences were seen in very few donors, while some public TCRs were found in many individuals. The study gave a list of 150 to 200 TCR beta chains associated with cytomegalovirus. In a later analysis, TCRs clustered in the first cohort were found to also tend to co-occur in the approximately 120 validation repertoires, with 94% of cluster scores above 0.

The sequence came from a woman under 30 in good health and CMV-seronegative. Sequenced material: PBMCs. The V and J genes are TRBV5-4 and TRBJ2-7, with a tentative D gene TRBD1 over 6 matching bases. The CDR3 is CASSLQGPSNRHEQYF. The nucleotides read TGTGCCAGCAGCCTACAGGGACCCTCAAATAGACACGAGCAGTACTTC.